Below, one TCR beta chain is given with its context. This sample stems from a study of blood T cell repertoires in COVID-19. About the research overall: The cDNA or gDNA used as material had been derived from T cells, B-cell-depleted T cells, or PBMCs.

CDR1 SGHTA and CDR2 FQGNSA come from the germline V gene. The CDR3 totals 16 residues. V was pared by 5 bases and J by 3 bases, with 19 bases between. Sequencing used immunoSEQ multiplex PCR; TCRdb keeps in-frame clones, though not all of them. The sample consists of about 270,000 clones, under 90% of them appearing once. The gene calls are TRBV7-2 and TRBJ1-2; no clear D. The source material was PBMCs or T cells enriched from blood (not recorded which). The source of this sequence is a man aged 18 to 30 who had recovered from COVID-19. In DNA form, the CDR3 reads TGTGCCAGCAGCCTAATCGGGTCGCTAATAGACTATGGCTACACCTTC. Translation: CASSLIGSLIDYGYTF.